This TCR beta chain was retrieved from a study of early T cells in non-severe SARS-CoV-2 infection. Background on the study: Chains were unpaired, as sequencing was done on bulk RNA from unsorted whole blood.

This clonotype was seen repeatedly, ten times or more. The antigen is unknown. Individual cDNA molecules each received unique molecular identifiers attached to them. TCRdb recomputed calls from the 5' RACE reads with MiXCR, one row per CDR3 protein. This table holds fewer than 80,000 distinct CDR3 sequences, approximately 8.8% found once. Study-level findings and limits: VDJdb-based matching was biased toward anti-spike CD8 responses and missed private and CD4 specificities.

The CDR3 totals 15 residues. Germline-derived CDR1 and CDR2 are LGHNA and YSLEER. Trimming left V 0 bases short and J 1 base short, with 9 bases between. The TCR comes from an adult who was a healthcare worker with PCR-confirmed SARS-CoV-2 infection or an uninfected control (not recorded which). The sample in question was whole blood, obtained at baseline. The rearrangement uses TRBV4-3 and TRBJ1-1; D unclear. CDR3 nucleotide sequence: TGCGCCAGCAGCCAAGATACGGGGTGGAACACTGAAGCTTTCTTT. Amino acid sequence: CASSQDTGWNTEAFF.